Described below is a single T cell receptor beta chain sequence and its context. What it binds is not known. A read error is possible here, since a much larger clone lies one base away. Isolation yielded PBMCs, at least 7 million per sample, in every case. The entry originates in a study of blood T cells in healthy people across ages. Findings and caveats of the study: Naive T cell percentage and TCR beta diversity correlated strongly. In long-lived donors, naive CD4+ cell counts and diversity exceeded those of aged donors. Significant beta diversity loss was already apparent by age 40, declining roughly linearly.

Germline CDR1 ENHRY, CDR2 SYGVKD. V lost 2 bases and J lost 11; bases outside the gene matches: 10. The CDR3 is 16 residues long. For the second PCR, which ran for about 6 to 11 cycles, a sample-barcoded 5' primer and a J-beta primer mix were used. TCRdb re-called the 5' RACE reads with MiXCR, one entry per CDR3 protein. Found here are about 1.5 million distinct CDR3 sequences, 42% of them singletons; the top ten hold 7.9%. Sequencing was performed on blood. The chain has TRBV10-3 and TRBJ2-5; TRBD2 matches 14 bases. This clonotype originated in a woman aged 18-30 years in good health. The DNA for the CDR3 is TGTGCCATCAGTGAGGCCGGGACTAGCGGGAGTGATGAGCAGTACTTC. Protein sequence: CAISEAGTSGSDEQYF.